The source of this TCR beta chain is a study of cytomegalovirus exposure and HLA in healthy donors. Study at large: In an earlier analysis, approximately 120 million unique TCR beta sequences were found from some 180 million T cells. Findings and limits, study-wide: TCR beta V- and J-gene trimming, according to a later analysis, was linked to a missense DCLRE1C variant.

Donors showed nominal health when sampled, although they likely had unrecorded immune exposures. Per the germline V gene, CDR1 is MDHEN and CDR2 is SYDVKM. The CDR3 loop spans 12 amino acids. V gave up 8 bases and J gave up 5 bases, with 12 bases separating them. Comments on this clone: Its target is unknown.

PCR involved 60 Vbeta and 13 Jbeta primers. Libraries were prepared by immunoSEQ multiplex PCR; TCRdb keeps only in-frame clonotypes and omits some of them. The sample shows over 150,000 clones, around 80% of them seen only once. The rearrangement links TRBV28 to TRBJ1-1; perhaps TRBD1 as D (5 bases). Sequenced material: PBMCs. The clonotype comes from a man aged 18 to 30 in good health and CMV-seronegative. The CDR3, as DNA: TGTGCCAGCGCGGGACGAAGAACTGAAGCTTTCTTT. Translation: CASAGRRTEAFF. Full variable domain (remainder filled in from reference TRBV28 and TRBJ1-1): DVKVTQSSRYLVKRTGEKVFLECVQDMDHENMFWYRQDPGLGLRLIYFSYDVKMKEKGDIPEGYSVSREKKERFSLILESASTNQTSMYLCASAGRRTEAFFGQGTRLTVV.